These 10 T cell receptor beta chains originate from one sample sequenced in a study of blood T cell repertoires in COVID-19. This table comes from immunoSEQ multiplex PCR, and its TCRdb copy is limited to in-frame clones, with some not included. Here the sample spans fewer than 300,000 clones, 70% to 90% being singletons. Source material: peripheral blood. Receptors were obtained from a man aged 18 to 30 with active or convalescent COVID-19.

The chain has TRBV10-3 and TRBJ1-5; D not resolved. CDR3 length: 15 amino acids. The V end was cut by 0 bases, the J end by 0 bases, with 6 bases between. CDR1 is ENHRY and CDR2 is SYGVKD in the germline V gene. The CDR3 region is CAISESVSSNQPQHF. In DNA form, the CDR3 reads TGTGCCATCAGTGAGTCGGTTAGTAGCAATCAGCCCCAGCATTTT.

The CDR3 here is CASSPAQGQGNGYTF. In DNA, the CDR3 is TGCGCCAGCAGTCCCGCACAGGGCCAAGGGAATGGCTACACCTTC. The rearrangement uses TRBV23-1 and TRBJ1-2, with D possibly matching TRBD1 (6 bases). TRBV23-1 is known as an ORF, though its function is uncertain. There are 15 residues in the CDR3. Deletions cut 4 bases from V and 6 bases from J, with 18 bases between.

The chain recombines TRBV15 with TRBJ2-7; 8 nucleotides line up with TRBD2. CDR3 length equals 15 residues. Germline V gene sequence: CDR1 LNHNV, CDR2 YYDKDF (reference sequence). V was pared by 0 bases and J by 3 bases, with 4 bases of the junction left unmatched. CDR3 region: CATSRDPRGDYEQYF. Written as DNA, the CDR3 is TGTGCCACCAGCAGAGATCCGCGGGGGGACTACGAGCAGTACTTC.

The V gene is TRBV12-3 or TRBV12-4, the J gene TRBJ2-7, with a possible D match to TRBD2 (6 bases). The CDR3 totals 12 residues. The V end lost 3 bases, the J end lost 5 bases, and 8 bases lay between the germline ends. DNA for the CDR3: TGTGCCAGCAGTTTTTCGGGGGACGAGCAGTACTTC. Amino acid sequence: CASSFSGDEQYF.

This CDR3 reads CASSPGTSGGVEETQYF. The CDR3 nucleotides read TGTGCCAGCAGCCCGGGGACTAGCGGGGGGGTTGAGGAGACCCAGTACTTC. The V and J genes are TRBV9 and TRBJ2-5; 16 bases map to TRBD2. The V gene end was trimmed by 4 bases and the J gene end by 5 bases; junction bases not matched to a gene: 8. This CDR3 contains 17 residues. CDR1 is SGDLS, CDR2 YYNGEE, per germline. The full variable domain, its missing parts supplied by reference TRBV9 and TRBJ2-5, is DSGVTQTPKHLITATGQRVTLRCSPRSGDLSVYWYQQSLDQGLQFLIQYYNGEERAKGNILERFSAQQFPDLHSELNLSSLELGDSALYFCASSPGTSGGVEETQYFGPGTRLLVL.

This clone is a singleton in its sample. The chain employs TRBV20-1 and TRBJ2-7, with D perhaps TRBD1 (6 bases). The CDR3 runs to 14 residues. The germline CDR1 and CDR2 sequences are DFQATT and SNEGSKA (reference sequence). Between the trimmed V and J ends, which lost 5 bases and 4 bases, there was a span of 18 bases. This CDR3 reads CSAGETGTRYEQYF. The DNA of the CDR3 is TGCAGTGCTGGTGAGACCGGGACACGATACGAGCAGTACTTC.

The CDR3 region has the DNA TGTGCCAGTAGCACACCCTGGCTCCTGAACACTGAAGCTTTCTTT. As protein: CASSTPWLLNTEAFF. The rearrangement joins TRBV19 to TRBJ1-1; unclear D gene. V lost 6 bases to trimming and J lost 0 bases, with 14 bases between them. The CDR3 length is 15 residues. Germline values: CDR1 LNHDA, CDR2 SQIVND (reference sequence).

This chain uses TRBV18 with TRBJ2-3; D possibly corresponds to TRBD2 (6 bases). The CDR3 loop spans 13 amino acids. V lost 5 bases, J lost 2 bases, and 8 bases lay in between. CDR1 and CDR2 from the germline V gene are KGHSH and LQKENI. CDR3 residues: CASSRTTTDTQYF. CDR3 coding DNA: TGTGCCAGCTCAAGGACTACCACAGATACGCAGTATTTT.

The CDR3 nucleotides are TGTGCCAGCAGCTTTCCAGGGGGTAGTAATTCACCCCTCCACTTT. Its protein is CASSFPGGSNSPLHF. V and J are TRBV7-9 and TRBJ1-6, with 7 bases lining up with TRBD1. The ends lost 3 bases at V and 6 bases at J; junction bases unmatched: 5. The CDR3 spans 15 residues. Germline V CDR1 and CDR2: SEHNR, FQNEAQ (reference sequence).

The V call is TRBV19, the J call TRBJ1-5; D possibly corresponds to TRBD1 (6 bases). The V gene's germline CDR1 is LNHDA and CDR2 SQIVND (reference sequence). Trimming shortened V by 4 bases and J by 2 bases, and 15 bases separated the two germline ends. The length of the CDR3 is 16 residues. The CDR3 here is CASSTTGISGNQPQHF. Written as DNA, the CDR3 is TGTGCCAGTAGTACTACAGGGATTAGTGGCAATCAGCCCCAGCATTTT.